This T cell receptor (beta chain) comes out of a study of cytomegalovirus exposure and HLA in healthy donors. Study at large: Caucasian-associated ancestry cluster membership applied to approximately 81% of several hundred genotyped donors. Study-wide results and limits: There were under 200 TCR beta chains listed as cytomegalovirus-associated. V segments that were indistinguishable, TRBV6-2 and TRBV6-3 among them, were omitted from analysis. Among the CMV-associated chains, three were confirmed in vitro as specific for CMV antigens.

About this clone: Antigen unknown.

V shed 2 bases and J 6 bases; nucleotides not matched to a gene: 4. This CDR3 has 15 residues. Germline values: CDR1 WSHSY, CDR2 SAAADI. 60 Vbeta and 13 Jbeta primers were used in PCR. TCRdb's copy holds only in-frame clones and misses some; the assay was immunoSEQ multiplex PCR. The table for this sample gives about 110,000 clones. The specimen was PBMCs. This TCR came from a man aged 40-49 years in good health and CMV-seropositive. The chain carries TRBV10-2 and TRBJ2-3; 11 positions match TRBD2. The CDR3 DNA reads TGCGCCAGCAGTGAGAGGGCTAGCGGGGGGGATACGCAGTATTTT. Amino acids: CASSERASGGDTQYF.